These 6 T cell receptor beta chains originate from one sample sequenced in a study of vaccination and CD4 T cells after COVID-19. Once obtained from cultured CD4+ T cells, the DNA was sequenced using the Oncomine TCR Beta short-read assay. MiXCR, applied by TCRdb to the PCR reads, yields one record per CDR3 protein. The data hold fewer than 20,000 distinct CDR3 sequences, with around 61% observed a single time. These receptors' antigens are unknown. Treatment defined: roughly 11-day PBMC culture with coronavirus spike peptide pools or control peptides (ViraFEST assay). Specimen: CD4+ T cells from blood, cultured in vitro. The source is a human donor who had recovered from COVID-19.

The CDR3 is CATSDSDPTGGEQFF. DNA of the CDR3: TGTGCCACCAGTGATTCGGACCCCACAGGGGGTGAGCAGTTCTTC. The chain has TRBV24-1 and TRBJ2-1; 8 nucleotides line up with TRBD1. The CDR3 sequence is 15 residues long. CDR1 is KGHDR, CDR2 SFDVKD, per germline. J gave up 9 bases and V 2 bases, and 8 bases lay outside the gene matches.

V usage is TRBV11-2 and J usage is TRBJ2-3; TRBD2 agrees at 7 bases. V lost 0 bases, J lost 3 bases, and 3 bases stayed unmatched. The CDR3 runs to 15 residues. Germline V gene lookup returns CDR1 SGHAT and CDR2 FQNNGV. The CDR3 region is CASSLERERTDTQYF. In DNA form, the CDR3 reads TGTGCCAGCAGCTTAGAGCGGGAGAGGACAGATACGCAGTATTTT. Filled out from reference TRBV11-2 and TRBJ2-3, the complete variable domain reads EAGVAQSPRYKIIEKRQSVAFWCNPISGHATLYWYQQILGQGPKLLIQFQNNGVVDDSQLPKDRFSAERLKGVDSTLKIQPAKLEDSAVYLCASSLERERTDTQYFGPGTRLTVL.

Concerning this clonotype: A read error may account for a junction end that differs from germline. The chain employs TRBV6-1 and TRBJ1-6; no reliable D call. Germline CDR1 reads MNHNS; CDR2 reads SASEGT. The CDR3 is 15 amino acids. Written as DNA, the CDR3 is TGTGCCAGCACTGAAGGAAGGCGGATCAATTCACCCCTCCACTTT. Its translation: CASTEGRRINSPLHF.

The chain joins TRBV5-8 to TRBJ2-7; the match to TRBD2 covers 7 bases. V was pared by 1 base and J by 4 bases, with 2 bases of the junction left unmatched. Germline loops: CDR1 SGHTS, CDR2 YDEGEE. The CDR3 loop spans 13 amino acids. CDR3: CASSLSGTYEQYF. The CDR3 DNA reads TGTGCCAGCAGCTTGAGCGGGACTTACGAGCAGTACTTC.

V gene TRBV20-1 combines with J gene TRBJ2-1; tentatively, D is TRBD2 (6 bases). Per the germline V gene, CDR1 is DFQATT and CDR2 is SNEGSKA (reference sequence). Trimming stripped 2 bases from V and 9 bases from J, with 11 bases between. The CDR3 has 12 residues. In DNA form, the CDR3 reads TGCAGTGCTAGAAGGACTATGAGTGAGCAGTTCTTC. Its protein is CSARRTMSEQFF.

V gene TRBV6-2 or TRBV6-3 combines with J gene TRBJ2-2; possibly TRBD2 for D (5 bases). The V end was cut by 10 bases, the J end by 0 bases, with 15 bases between. Germline CDR1 reads MNHEY; CDR2 reads SVGEGT. The CDR3 sequence is 15 residues long. The CDR3 spells CAIRPDFPNTGELFF. In DNA, the CDR3 is TGTGCCATCCGGCCGGACTTCCCGAACACCGGGGAGCTGTTTTTT.